The 19 T cell receptor beta chains below come from one sample, sequenced in a study of T cell responses to AZD1222 COVID-19 vaccine. Libraries were prepared by immunoSEQ multiplex PCR; TCRdb keeps only in-frame clonotypes and omits some of them. Of 150,000 or so clones listed, roughly 93% were seen once; the top ten hold more than 0.7%. This specimen was peripheral blood, taken on day 0 of MenACWY control vaccination. The receptors derive from an adult in good health.

V gene TRBV5-4 combines with J gene TRBJ2-7; 8 positions agree with TRBD1. The V segment lost 5 bases and the J segment 6 bases; nucleotides outside the gene matches: 10. Looked up from germline, CDR1 is SGHNT and CDR2 is YYREEE (reference sequence). This CDR3 region has 14 residues. The CDR3 sequence: CASRLDRGTGEQYF. The CDR3 DNA sequence: TGTGCCAGCAGGCTCGACAGGGGAACAGGCGAGCAGTACTTC.

The chain couples TRBV11-2 to TRBJ2-7; D not certain. The germline V and J ends were trimmed by 4 bases and 0 bases, with 13 bases remaining between them. Germline V gene data show CDR1 as SGHAT and CDR2 as FQNNGV. This CDR3 has 15 amino acids. CDR3 residues: CASSSRNQNSYEQYF. In nucleotides, the CDR3 is TGTGCCAGCAGCTCCCGGAATCAAAACTCCTACGAGCAGTACTTC.

V usage is TRBV30 and J usage is TRBJ1-2; D perhaps matches TRBD1 (6 bases). This CDR3 contains 15 residues. Germline V gene data show CDR1 as GTSNPN and CDR2 as SVGIG (reference sequence). V lost 3 bases and J 1 base, leaving 15 bases between the germline ends. The CDR3 bases are TGTGCCTGGAGGGTAGCAGGGGCGGTTAACTATGGCTACACCTTC. Its protein product is CAWRVAGAVNYGYTF.

The V gene is TRBV9, the J gene TRBJ2-7, with 8 positions matching TRBD1. The ends lost 3 bases at V and 6 bases at J; junction bases unmatched: 8. The CDR3 spans 14 residues. CDR1 is SGDLS, CDR2 YYNGEE, per germline. The CDR3 nucleotides are TGTGCCAGCAGCGCCCAGGACAGGGCTGGCGAGCAGTACTTC. Translating it yields CASSAQDRAGEQYF.

The V and J genes are TRBV7-3 and TRBJ2-3, with a possible D match to TRBD2 (6 bases). In germline, CDR1 is SGHTA, CDR2 FQGTGA. The CDR3 has 15 amino acids. The V end lost 2 bases, the J end lost 3 bases, and 12 bases lay between the germline ends. The CDR3 region has the DNA TGTGCCAGCAGCTTATATCCCCGGGAGACAGATACGCAGTATTTT. It specifies CASSLYPRETDTQYF.

The J gene is TRBJ2-7, the V gene TRBV5-1, with TRBD1 matching over 12 bases. The J segment lost 7 bases and the V segment lost 0 bases, leaving 8 bases of the junction unmatched. The germline V gene encodes CDR1 SGHRS and CDR2 YFSETQ. This CDR3 comprises 16 residues. The CDR3 is CASSLVLGTGGHEQYF. The CDR3 bases are TGCGCCAGCAGCTTGGTTCTGGGGACAGGGGGCCATGAGCAGTACTTC.

V is TRBV7-2 and J is TRBJ2-7; TRBD1 agrees at 7 bases. CDR1 is SGHTA and CDR2 is FQGNSA in the germline V gene. Germline trimming cut 5 bases from V and 3 bases from J; bases unmatched to any gene: 10. There are 15 residues in the CDR3. CDR3 nucleotide sequence: TGTGCCAGCAGCCCCCCGGGACAGCGCTTCTACGAGCAGTACTTC. Encoded protein: CASSPPGQRFYEQYF.

V and J are TRBV7-6 and TRBJ1-6, with 7 bases aligning to TRBD1. V gave up 5 bases and J gave up 7 bases; unmatched junction bases: 8. Germline CDR1 reads SGHVS; CDR2 reads FNYEAQ. This CDR3 contains 15 residues. The CDR3 reads CASSPRQGMNSPLHF. DNA for the CDR3: TGTGCCAGCAGCCCAAGACAGGGCATGAATTCACCCCTCCACTTT.

The rearrangement links TRBV2 to TRBJ2-2, with TRBD1 matching 8 bases. Trimming removed 6 bases from V and 6 bases from J; junction bases left unmatched: 3. In germline, CDR1 is SNHLY, CDR2 FYNNEI. The CDR3 is 13 residues long. CDR3 in amino acids: CASRETGAGELFF. CDR3 coding DNA: TGTGCCAGCAGGGAGACAGGGGCCGGGGAGCTGTTTTTT. The complete variable domain, with remaining parts taken from reference TRBV2 and TRBJ2-2, reads EPEVTQTPSHQVTQMGQEVILRCVPISNHLYFYWYRQILGQKVEFLVSFYNNEISEKSEIFDDQFSVERPDGSNFTLKIRSTKLEDSAMYFCASRETGAGELFFGEGSRLTVL.

V usage is TRBV30 and J usage is TRBJ2-5, with D hard to call. Germline V gene lookup returns CDR1 GTSNPN and CDR2 SVGIG (reference sequence). The CDR3 runs 13 residues. Trimming pared 2 bases from V and 1 base from J, leaving 8 bases between. CDR3 nucleotide sequence: TGTGCCTGGAGTCCTAGACTCCAAGAGACCCAGTACTTC. Protein product: CAWSPRLQETQYF.

V usage is TRBV27 and J usage is TRBJ1-6, with D possibly being TRBD1 (5 bases). The CDR3 length is 14 residues. Germline CDR1 is MNHEY and CDR2 is SMNVEV (reference sequence). V lost 5 bases and J lost 6, with 11 bases in between. The CDR3 coding sequence is TGTGCCAGCAGTCTCGGACAAGCTAATTCACCCCTCCACTTT. It yields the protein CASSLGQANSPLHF.

V and J are TRBV4-2 and TRBJ2-3; maybe TRBD1 (6 bases). Trimming shortened V by 0 bases and J by 0 bases, and 13 bases separated the two germline ends. The CDR3 contains 17 residues. Germline CDR1 reads LGHNA; CDR2 reads YNFKEQ. The CDR3 loop reads CASSQDSTGASTDTQYF. The CDR3 DNA reads as TGTGCCAGCAGCCAAGATTCGACAGGCGCTAGCACAGATACGCAGTATTTT.

This clone was found once. The CDR3 nucleotides read TGTGCCAGCAGCTTAGGAGGGTCTCACTATGGCTACACCTTC. It specifies CASSLGGSHYGYTF. This chain connects TRBV13 to TRBJ1-2; no clear D. The germline gives CDR1 PRHDT, CDR2 FYEKMQ (reference sequence). The CDR3 has 14 residues. V was pared by 0 bases and J by 3 bases, with 8 bases between.

The chain uses TRBV7-9 and TRBJ1-6, with a tentative D call TRBD1 (5 bases). Trimming pared 3 bases from V and 6 bases from J, leaving 12 bases between. The germline V gene encodes CDR1 SEHNR and CDR2 FQNEAQ (reference sequence). The length of the CDR3 is 15 residues. CDR3 nucleotides: TGTGCCAGCAGCTTTCGACAGTTAGTTAATTCACCCCTCCACTTT. This encodes CASSFRQLVNSPLHF.

The rearrangement joins TRBV9 to TRBJ2-1; 10 positions match TRBD2. Germline V gene sequence: CDR1 SGDLS, CDR2 YYNGEE. The J segment lost 2 bases and the V segment lost 2 bases, leaving 7 bases of the junction unmatched. The CDR3 sequence is 17 residues long. CDR3 nucleotides: TGTGCCAGCAGCGTCAGGGGGCTAGCGGGAGCCTACAATGAGCAGTTCTTC. This gives the protein CASSVRGLAGAYNEQFF.

This clone was seen just once. For the CDR3, the DNA is TGTGCCAGCAGCTTATATCTGGGCGGGGAGCTGTTTTTT. Amino acids: CASSLYLGGELFF. The V call is TRBV7-3, the J call TRBJ2-2; D remains unclear. V was pared by 2 bases and J by 7 bases, with 8 bases between. This CDR3 has 13 residues. From germline, CDR1 is SGHTA and CDR2 FQGTGA.

The chain couples TRBV6-1 to TRBJ2-2, with 8 bases fitting TRBD2. The CDR3 has 16 amino acids. Trimming removed 2 bases from V and 3 bases from J; junction bases left unmatched: 5. The germline CDR1 and CDR2 sequences are MNHNS and SASEGT. The CDR3 DNA follows: TGTGCCAGCAGTGAATCGGAGCGGGAGCACACCGGGGAGCTGTTTTTT. Translation: CASSESEREHTGELFF.

The chain joins TRBV19 to TRBJ1-6, with 10 bases fitting TRBD1. Germline lookup yields CDR1 LNHDA and CDR2 SQIVND (reference sequence). The V and J ends lost 6 bases and 7 bases, in that order; junction bases with no gene match: 9. The CDR3 has 16 residues. CDR3 nucleotides: TGTGCCAGTAGCTCCGGGACAGGGGTACAGAATTCACCCCTCCACTTT. Amino acid sequence: CASSSGTGVQNSPLHF. Using reference TRBV19 and TRBJ1-6 for the parts outside the CDR3, the full variable domain is DGGITQSPKYLFRKEGQNVTLSCEQNLNHDAMYWYRQDPGQGLRLIYYSQIVNDFQKGDIAEGYSVSREKKESFPLTVTSAQKNPTAFYLCASSSGTGVQNSPLHFGNGTRLTVT.

V gene TRBV11-2 combines with J gene TRBJ1-4, with 9 bases lining up with TRBD1. V lost 3 bases to trimming and J lost 4 bases; unmatched junction nucleotides: 3. There are 15 residues in the CDR3. Germline loops: CDR1 SGHAT, CDR2 FQNNGV. The CDR3 loop is CASSFGTGINEKLFF. In DNA, the CDR3 is TGTGCCAGCAGCTTCGGGACAGGGATTAATGAAAAACTGTTTTTT.